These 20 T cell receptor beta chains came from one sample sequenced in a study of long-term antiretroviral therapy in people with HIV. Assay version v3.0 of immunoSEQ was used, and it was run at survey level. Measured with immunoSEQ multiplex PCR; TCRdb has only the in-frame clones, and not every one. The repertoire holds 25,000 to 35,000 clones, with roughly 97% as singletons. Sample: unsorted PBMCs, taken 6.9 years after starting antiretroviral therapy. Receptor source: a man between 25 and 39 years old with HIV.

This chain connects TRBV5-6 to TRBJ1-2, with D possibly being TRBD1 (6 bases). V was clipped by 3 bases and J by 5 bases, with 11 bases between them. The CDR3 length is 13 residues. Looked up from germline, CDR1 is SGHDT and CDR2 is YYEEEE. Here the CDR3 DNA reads TGTGCCAGCAGCTCCGGACAGAGTTATGGCTACACCTTC. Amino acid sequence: CASSSGQSYGYTF.

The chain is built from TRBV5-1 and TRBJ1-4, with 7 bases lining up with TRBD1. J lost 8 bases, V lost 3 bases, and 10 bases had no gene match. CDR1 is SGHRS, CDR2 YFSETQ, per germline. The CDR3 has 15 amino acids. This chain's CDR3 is CASSWGQTLSEKLFF. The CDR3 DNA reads TGCGCCAGCAGCTGGGGACAGACCCTTAGCGAAAAACTGTTTTTT. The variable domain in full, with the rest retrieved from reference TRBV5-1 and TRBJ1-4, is KAGVTQTPRYLIKTRGQQVTLSCSPISGHRSVSWYQQTPGQGLQFLFEYFSETQRNKGNFPGRFSGRQFSNSRSEMNVSTLELGDSALYLCASSWGQTLSEKLFFGSGTQLSVL.

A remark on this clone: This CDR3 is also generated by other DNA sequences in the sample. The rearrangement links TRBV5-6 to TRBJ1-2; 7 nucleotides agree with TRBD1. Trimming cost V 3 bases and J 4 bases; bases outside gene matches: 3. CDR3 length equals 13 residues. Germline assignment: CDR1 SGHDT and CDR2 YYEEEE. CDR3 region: CASSSGQVYGYTF. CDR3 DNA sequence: TGTGCCAGCAGCTCCGGACAGGTCTATGGCTACACCTTC.

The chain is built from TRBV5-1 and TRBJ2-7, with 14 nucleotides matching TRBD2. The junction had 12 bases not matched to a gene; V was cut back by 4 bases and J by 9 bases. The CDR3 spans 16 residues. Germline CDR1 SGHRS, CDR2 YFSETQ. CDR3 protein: CASSMGTSGGPQVQYF. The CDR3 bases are TGCGCCAGCAGCATGGGGACTAGCGGGGGCCCCCAGGTGCAGTACTTC.

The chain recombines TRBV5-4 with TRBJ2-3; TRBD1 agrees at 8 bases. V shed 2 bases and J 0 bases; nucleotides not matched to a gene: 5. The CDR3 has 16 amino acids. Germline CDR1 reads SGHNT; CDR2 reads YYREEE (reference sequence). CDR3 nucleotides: TGTGCCAGCAGCTTAGACAGGGGCAGTAGCACAGATACGCAGTATTTT. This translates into CASSLDRGSSTDTQYF.

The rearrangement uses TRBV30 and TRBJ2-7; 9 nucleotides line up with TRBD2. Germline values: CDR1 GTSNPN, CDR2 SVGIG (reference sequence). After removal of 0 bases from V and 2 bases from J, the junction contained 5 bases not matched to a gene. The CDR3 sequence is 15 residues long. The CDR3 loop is CAWSVIAGVPYEQYF. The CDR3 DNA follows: TGTGCCTGGAGTGTAATAGCGGGAGTTCCCTACGAGCAGTACTTC.

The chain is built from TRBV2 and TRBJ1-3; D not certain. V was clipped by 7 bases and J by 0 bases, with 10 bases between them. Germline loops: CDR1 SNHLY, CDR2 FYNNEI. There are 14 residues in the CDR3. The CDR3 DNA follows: TGTGCCAGCACAACGGATCTCTCTGGAAACACCATATATTTT. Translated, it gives CASTTDLSGNTIYF.

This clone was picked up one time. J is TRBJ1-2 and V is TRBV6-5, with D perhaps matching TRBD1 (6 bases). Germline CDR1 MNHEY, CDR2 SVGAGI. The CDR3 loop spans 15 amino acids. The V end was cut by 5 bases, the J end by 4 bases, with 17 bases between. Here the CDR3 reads CASSGPAGAGYGYTF. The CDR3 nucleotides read TGTGCCAGCAGTGGCCCCGCAGGGGCGGGCTATGGCTACACCTTC.

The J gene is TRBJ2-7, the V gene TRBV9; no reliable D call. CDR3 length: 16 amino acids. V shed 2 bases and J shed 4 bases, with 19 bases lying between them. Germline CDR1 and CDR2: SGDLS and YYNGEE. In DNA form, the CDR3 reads TGTGCCAGCAGCGTGCCCCTCGACTCCACCCCATACGAGCAGTACTTC. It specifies CASSVPLDSTPYEQYF.

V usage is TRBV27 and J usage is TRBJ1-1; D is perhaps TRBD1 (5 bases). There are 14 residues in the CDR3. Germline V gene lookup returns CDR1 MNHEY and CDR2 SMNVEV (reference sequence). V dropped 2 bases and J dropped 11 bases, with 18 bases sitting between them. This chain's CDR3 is CASSLMGPTRGAFF. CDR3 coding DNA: TGTGCCAGCAGTTTAATGGGACCGACCCGCGGGGCTTTCTTT.

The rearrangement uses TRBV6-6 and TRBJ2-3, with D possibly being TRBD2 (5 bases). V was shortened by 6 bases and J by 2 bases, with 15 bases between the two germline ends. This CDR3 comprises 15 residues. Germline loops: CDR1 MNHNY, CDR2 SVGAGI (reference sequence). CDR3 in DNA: TGTGCCAGCAGAAACGAGCGGAGACCCACAGATACGCAGTATTTT. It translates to CASRNERRPTDTQYF.

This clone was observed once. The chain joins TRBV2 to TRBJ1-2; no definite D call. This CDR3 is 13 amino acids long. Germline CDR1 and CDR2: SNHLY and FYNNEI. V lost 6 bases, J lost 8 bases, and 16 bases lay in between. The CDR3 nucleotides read TGTGCCAGCAGCCAAAACAGCCGTACGGGCTACACCTTC. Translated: CASSQNSRTGYTF.

CDR3 DNA sequence: TGCGCCAGCAGCCAAGAATTCCCCGGAGGGGCTGAAAAACTGTTTTTT. It yields the protein CASSQEFPGGAEKLFF. The V and J genes are TRBV4-1 and TRBJ1-4, with a possible D match to TRBD1 (5 bases). Trimming left V 0 bases short and J 7 bases short, with 15 bases between. The CDR3 runs to 16 residues. CDR1 and CDR2 (germline): MGHRA, YSYEKL.

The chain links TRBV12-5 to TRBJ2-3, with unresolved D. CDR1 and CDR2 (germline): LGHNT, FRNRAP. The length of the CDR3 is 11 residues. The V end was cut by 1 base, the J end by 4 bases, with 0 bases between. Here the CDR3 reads CASGLADTQYF. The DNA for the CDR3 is TGTGCTAGTGGTTTGGCAGATACGCAGTATTTT.

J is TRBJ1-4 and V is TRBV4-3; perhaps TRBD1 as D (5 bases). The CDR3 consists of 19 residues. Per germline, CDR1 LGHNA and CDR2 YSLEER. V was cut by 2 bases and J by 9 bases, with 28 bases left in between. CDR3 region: CASSQRTRYSGHTAQKLFF. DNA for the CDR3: TGCGCCAGCAGCCAAAGAACAAGATATAGCGGACACACGGCGCAAAAACTGTTTTTT.

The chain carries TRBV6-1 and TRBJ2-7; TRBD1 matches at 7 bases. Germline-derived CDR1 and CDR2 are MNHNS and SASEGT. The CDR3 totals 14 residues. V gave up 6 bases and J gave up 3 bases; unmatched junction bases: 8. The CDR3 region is CASRRRGGDYEQYF. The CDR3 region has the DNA TGTGCCAGCAGGAGGAGAGGGGGCGACTACGAGCAGTACTTC.

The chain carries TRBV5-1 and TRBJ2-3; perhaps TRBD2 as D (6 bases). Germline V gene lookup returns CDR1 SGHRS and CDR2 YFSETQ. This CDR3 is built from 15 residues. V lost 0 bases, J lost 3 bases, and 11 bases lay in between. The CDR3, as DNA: TGCGCCAGCAGCTTGGGACTAGAAGTTACAGATACGCAGTATTTT. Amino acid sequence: CASSLGLEVTDTQYF.

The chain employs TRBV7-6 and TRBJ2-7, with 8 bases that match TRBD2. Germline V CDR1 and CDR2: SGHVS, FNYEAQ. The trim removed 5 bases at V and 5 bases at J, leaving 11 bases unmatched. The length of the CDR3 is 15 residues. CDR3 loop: CASSIGTSNPDEQYF. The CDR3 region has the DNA TGTGCCAGCAGCATCGGGACTAGTAATCCCGACGAGCAGTACTTC.

As DNA, the CDR3 is TGTGCCACCAGCAGAGATCTCGTTCAGGCAAGCGAGCAGTACTTC. This codes for CATSRDLVQASEQYF. The rearrangement links TRBV15 to TRBJ2-7; D is ambiguous. This CDR3 has 15 residues. CDR1 is LNHNV, CDR2 YYDKDF, per germline (reference sequence). Trimming left V 0 bases short and J 6 bases short, with 15 bases between.

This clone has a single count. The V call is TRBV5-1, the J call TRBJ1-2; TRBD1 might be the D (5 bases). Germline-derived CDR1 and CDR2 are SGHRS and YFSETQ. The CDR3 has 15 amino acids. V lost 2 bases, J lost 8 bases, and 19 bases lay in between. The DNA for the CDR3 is TGCGCCAGCAGCTTTCGTCAGACAGCCGGTGAAGGCTACACCTTC. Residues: CASSFRQTAGEGYTF.